These 21 T cell receptor beta chains came from one sample sequenced in a study of T-cell reconstitution after alpha-beta-depleted transplantation in children. During its preparation, the TCRbeta library received unique molecular identifiers. TCRdb passed the PCR reads through MiXCR, listing each CDR3 protein once. The table records about 600,000 distinct CDR3 sequences, under 25% of them present only once. The sample in question was PBMCs, mostly from graft donor cells, obtained 360 days after TCRalphabeta/CD19-depleted stem cell transplant. These TCRs come from a boy in the first two years of life who had a stem cell transplant for acute myeloid leukemia, so the T cells may come from the graft donor.

J is TRBJ2-1 and V is TRBV20-1; 7 bases are a match to TRBD2. From germline, CDR1 is DFQATT and CDR2 SNEGSKA (reference sequence). This CDR3 contains 14 residues. J was trimmed by 3 bases and V by 3 bases; bases with no gene match: 5. Here the CDR3 reads CSASLAGVYNEQFF. The CDR3 bases are TGCAGTGCTAGTCTGGCGGGGGTCTACAATGAGCAGTTCTTC.

The J gene is TRBJ2-5, the V gene TRBV5-6; 8 bases match TRBD1. Germline values: CDR1 SGHDT, CDR2 YYEEEE. The CDR3 is made up of 16 amino acids. V was pared by 4 bases and J by 5 bases, with 13 bases of the junction left unmatched. The CDR3 region is CASSLPGLTGEETQYF. DNA of the CDR3: TGTGCCAGCAGCCTTCCGGGTTTGACAGGGGAGGAGACCCAGTACTTC.

This chain joins TRBV18 and TRBJ2-7, with 8 bases aligning to TRBD2. Germline CDR1 and CDR2: KGHSH and LQKENI. Unmatched junction bases numbered 6, after V lost 3 bases and J lost 2 bases. The CDR3 length is 15 residues. CDR3 bases: TGTGCCAGCTCACCCCGACTAGCGCCTGCCTACGAGCAGTACTTC. Translation gives CASSPRLAPAYEQYF.

A few counts support this clonotype. V gene TRBV6-5 combines with J gene TRBJ2-7; D is unresolved. Germline loops: CDR1 MNHEY, CDR2 SVGAGI. Trimming left V 2 bases short and J 1 base short, with 6 bases between. CDR3 length: 13 residues. DNA of the CDR3: TGTGCCAGCAGTTACCCCCCATCCTACGAGCAGTACTTC. Translation gives CASSYPPSYEQYF.

At least ten counts were recorded for this clonotype. The chain is built from TRBV29-1 and TRBJ2-2; 8 bases map to TRBD1. This CDR3 has 13 residues. The germline V gene has CDR1 SQVTM and CDR2 ANQGSEA. Germline trimming cut 6 bases from V and 4 bases from J; bases unmatched to any gene: 4. CDR3 nucleotides: TGCAGCGTGCCAGGGGGCGTCACCGGGGAGCTGTTTTTT. It codes for CSVPGGVTGELFF.

The gene calls are TRBV11-2 and TRBJ2-7, with D possibly being TRBD1 or TRBD2 (5 bases each). Trimming shortened V by 5 bases and J by 0 bases, and 17 bases separated the two germline ends. Germline V CDR1 and CDR2: SGHAT, FQNNGV. This CDR3 is built from 16 residues. The CDR3 here is CASSIKPGPGSYEQYF. The CDR3 bases are TGTGCCAGCAGCATCAAACCGGGACCCGGCTCCTACGAGCAGTACTTC.

V gene TRBV20-1 combines with J gene TRBJ2-1, with 8 bases fitting TRBD2. CDR3 size: 16 residues. The J segment lost 7 bases and the V segment lost 5 bases, leaving 16 bases of the junction unmatched. Per germline, CDR1 DFQATT and CDR2 SNEGSKA (reference sequence). The CDR3 protein is CSAQIPGLVLRNEQFF. The DNA of the CDR3 is TGCAGTGCTCAAATTCCGGGACTAGTCCTCAGGAATGAGCAGTTCTTC.

The genes are TRBV12-3 or TRBV12-4 and TRBJ1-1; D remains ambiguous. This CDR3 comprises 14 residues. V lost 3 bases and J lost 5, with 13 bases in between. CDR3 DNA: TGTGCCAGCAGTTTTAGTTGGAGGGCGACTGAAGCTTTCTTT. This sequence encodes CASSFSWRATEAFF.

The sample holds a few counts of this clonotype. This chain uses TRBV20-1 with TRBJ2-1, with D uncertain. The CDR3 is 22 amino acids. Germline V gene sequence: CDR1 DFQATT, CDR2 SNEGSKA (reference sequence). V gave up 1 base and J gave up 4 bases, with 35 bases separating them. The DNA of the CDR3 is TGCAGTGCTAGAGTTAGGAAACCCACCTTATCCCTCCTGCTTGATCGATACAATGAGCAGTTCTTC. Protein: CSARVRKPTLSLLLDRYNEQFF.

The table lists this clonotype with a few counts. The chain has TRBV6-5 and TRBJ1-1; no clear D gene. The CDR3 consists of 17 residues. Trimming removed 1 base from V and 4 bases from J, with 19 bases in between. The V gene's germline CDR1 is MNHEY and CDR2 SVGAGI. CDR3 region: CASSYLGTWTYGTEAFF. In nucleotides, the CDR3 is TGTGCCAGCAGTTACTTGGGCACATGGACTTATGGCACTGAAGCTTTCTTT.

The genes are TRBV11-2 and TRBJ2-1; possibly TRBD2 for D (5 bases). CDR1 is SGHAT and CDR2 is FQNNGV in the germline V gene. Trimming pared 1 base from V and 8 bases from J, leaving 15 bases between. The CDR3 loop spans 15 amino acids. The CDR3 DNA follows: TGTGCCAGCAGCTTAGTAGCGACTCCCCTTCATGAGCAGTTCTTC. It yields the protein CASSLVATPLHEQFF. The full variable domain, with the rest looked up from reference TRBV11-2 and TRBJ2-1, is EAGVAQSPRYKIIEKRQSVAFWCNPISGHATLYWYQQILGQGPKLLIQFQNNGVVDDSQLPKDRFSAERLKGVDSTLKIQPAKLEDSAVYLCASSLVATPLHEQFFGPGTRLTVL.

J is TRBJ2-6 and V is TRBV12-3 or TRBV12-4, with D possibly being TRBD1 or TRBD2 (6 bases each). V lost 10 bases and J lost 1, with 17 bases in between. CDR3 length equals 16 residues. The CDR3 sequence is CATSGAVSSGANVLTF. CDR3 nucleotides: TGTGCCACCTCGGGGGCCGTATCATCTGGGGCCAACGTCCTGACTTTC.

The rearrangement uses TRBV15 and TRBJ1-2; D not resolved. Germline lookup yields CDR1 LNHNV and CDR2 YYDKDF (reference sequence). The CDR3 runs to 15 residues. The V gene lost 0 bases and the J gene lost 3 bases, with 11 bases spanning the gap. This CDR3 reads CATSRDTIPHYGYTF. The CDR3 DNA sequence: TGTGCCACCAGCAGAGATACCATACCGCACTATGGCTACACCTTC.

This clonotype has only a few counts. The CDR3 sequence: CSVEVYSNEKLFF. The CDR3 nucleotides are TGCAGCGTTGAAGTCTACTCTAATGAAAAACTGTTTTTT. The rearrangement joins TRBV29-1 to TRBJ1-4; no firm D call. Trimming took 1 base from V and 3 from J, leaving 6 bases between them. Per the germline V gene, CDR1 is SQVTM and CDR2 is ANQGSEA. The CDR3 contains 13 residues.

In its sample, this clonotype was seen many times. The rearrangement links TRBV20-1 to TRBJ2-7, with D uncertain. Looked up from germline, CDR1 is DFQATT and CDR2 is SNEGSKA (reference sequence). The CDR3 covers 11 residues. V was cut by 2 bases and J by 5 bases, with 7 bases left in between. The CDR3 DNA reads TGCAGTGCTAGATCTGTTAACGAGCAGTACGTC. Translation gives CSARSVNEQYV.

There are many counts of this clonotype. This sequence joins TRBV11-2 and TRBJ2-7; 7 positions agree with TRBD1. This CDR3 has 13 residues. Losses at the gene ends were 2 bases for V and 2 bases for J; bases not matched to a gene: 0. Germline values: CDR1 SGHAT, CDR2 FQNNGV. The CDR3 is CASSLQGAYEQYF. In nucleotides, the CDR3 is TGTGCCAGCAGCTTACAGGGGGCCTACGAGCAGTACTTC.

This sequence joins TRBV6-1 and TRBJ1-1; TRBD1 is a possible D gene (5 bases). V was cut by 7 bases and J by 4 bases, with 13 bases left in between. The CDR3 covers 13 residues. Per the germline V gene, CDR1 is MNHNS and CDR2 is SASEGT. The CDR3 region has the DNA TGTGCCAGCACCCGAAGGGGTCGCACTGAAGCTTTCTTT. It codes for CASTRRGRTEAFF.

This clonotype appeared a few times. The chain joins TRBV27 to TRBJ1-2, with 7 bases aligning to TRBD1. V lost 3 bases and J lost 3; bases outside the gene matches: 10. CDR3 length: 16 amino acids. Germline V CDR1 and CDR2: MNHEY, SMNVEV (reference sequence). The CDR3 DNA reads as TGTGCCAGCAGTTTTATGGGGAACAGGGGCCACTATGGCTACACCTTC. Amino acids: CASSFMGNRGHYGYTF.

This clonotype showed up many times. V and J are TRBV18 and TRBJ2-7; D gene ambiguous. V was cut by 3 bases and J by 0 bases, with 12 bases left in between. The CDR3 has 15 residues. CDR1 is KGHSH and CDR2 is LQKENI in the germline V gene. The CDR3 DNA reads TGTGCCAGCTCACCGCGGCAGGTTAGCTCCTACGAGCAGTACGTC. It yields the protein CASSPRQVSSYEQYV.

The table lists this clonotype with many counts. V usage is TRBV11-3 and J usage is TRBJ2-2, with 12 bases lining up with TRBD2. The length of the CDR3 is 16 residues. Germline V gives CDR1 SGHNT, CDR2 YENEEA. V gave up 4 bases and J gave up 1 base; unmatched junction bases: 1. This chain's CDR3 is CASSSGLAGNTGELFF. Written as DNA, the CDR3 is TGTGCCAGCAGCTCGGGACTAGCGGGGAACACCGGGGAGCTGTTTTTT.

This clonotype was observed a handful of times. The chain links TRBV12-3 or TRBV12-4 to TRBJ1-3; D may be TRBD1 (6 bases). The CDR3 spans 13 residues. V lost 6 bases to trimming and J lost 2 bases, with 8 bases between them. The DNA of the CDR3 is TGTGCCAGCAGCCGGACAGCTGGAAACACCATATATTTT. It encodes CASSRTAGNTIYF.